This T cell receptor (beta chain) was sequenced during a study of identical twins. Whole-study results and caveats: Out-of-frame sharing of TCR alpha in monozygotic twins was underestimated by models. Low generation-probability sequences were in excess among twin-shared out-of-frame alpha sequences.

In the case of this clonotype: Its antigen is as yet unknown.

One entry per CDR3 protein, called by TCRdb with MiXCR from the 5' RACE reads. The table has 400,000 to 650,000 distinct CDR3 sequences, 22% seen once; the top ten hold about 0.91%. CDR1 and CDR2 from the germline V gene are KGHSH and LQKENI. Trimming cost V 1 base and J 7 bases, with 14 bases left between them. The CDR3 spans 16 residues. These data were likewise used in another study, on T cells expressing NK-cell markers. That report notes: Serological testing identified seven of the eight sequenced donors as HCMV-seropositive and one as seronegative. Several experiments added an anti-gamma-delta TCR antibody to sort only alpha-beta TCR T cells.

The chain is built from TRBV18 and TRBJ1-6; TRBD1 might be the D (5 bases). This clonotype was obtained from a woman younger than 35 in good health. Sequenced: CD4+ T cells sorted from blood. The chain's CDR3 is CASSPLQGDWNSPLHF. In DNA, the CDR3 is TGTGCCAGCTCACCACTTCAGGGCGATTGGAATTCACCCCTCCACTTT.